A single sample gave rise to the 27 T cell receptor beta chains below, sequenced in a study of siplizumab effects on memory and regulatory T cells. Clones were read by immunoSEQ multiplex PCR, and TCRdb kept only the in-frame ones, dropping some. This sample has 57,000 or so clones, with approximately 95% found just once. What was sequenced was CD8+ T cells sorted from blood. These receptors all come from a human donor in good health.

This sequence joins TRBV30 and TRBJ2-1, with TRBD2 matching over 7 bases. This CDR3 is built from 12 residues. The V and J ends lost 5 bases and 10 bases, in that order; junction bases with no gene match: 8. The germline CDR1 and CDR2 sequences are GTSNPN and SVGIG (reference sequence). The DNA for the CDR3 is TGTGCCTGGGACGCTAGCGGAGGGGAGCAGTTCTTC. Protein product: CAWDASGGEQFF.

The chain is built from TRBV5-6 and TRBJ1-2; TRBD1 matches 8 bases. The length of the CDR3 is 15 residues. Germline CDR1 and CDR2: SGHDT and YYEEEE. V shed 5 bases and J 2 bases; nucleotides not matched to a gene: 8. CDR3 coding DNA: TGTGCCAGCAGTCCGGGACAGGTGACCAACTATGGCTACACCTTC. This sequence encodes CASSPGQVTNYGYTF.

The V call is TRBV5-4, the J call TRBJ2-5; 7 bases map to TRBD2. The assigned J gene may be wrong: the sequence end matches TRBJ2-7 better. The CDR3 runs 13 residues. Germline-derived CDR1 and CDR2 are SGHNT and YYREEE (reference sequence). CDR3 sequence (DNA): TGTGCCAGCACAGCGGGGAGCTCCTACGAGCAGTACTTC. Its translation: CASTAGSSYEQYF.

This clone was seen just once. V gene TRBV2 combines with J gene TRBJ2-7, with D uncertain. Per the germline V gene, CDR1 is SNHLY and CDR2 is FYNNEI. V was shortened by 6 bases and J by 0 bases, with 9 bases between the two germline ends. CDR3 length: 13 amino acids. The CDR3 reads CASRGDISYEQYF. DNA for the CDR3: TGTGCCAGCAGGGGCGACATCTCCTACGAGCAGTACTTC.

The V call is TRBV9, the J call TRBJ2-2, with 10 nucleotides matching TRBD2. CDR3 size: 15 residues. Germline assignment: CDR1 SGDLS and CDR2 YYNGEE. The V segment lost 0 bases and the J segment 5 bases; nucleotides outside the gene matches: 1. CDR3 sequence (DNA): TGTGCCAGCAGCGTAGTTAGCGGGAGGACCGGGGAGCTGTTTTTT. Its translation is CASSVVSGRTGELFF.

V usage is TRBV4-1 and J usage is TRBJ2-3; D call uncertain. Germline V gives CDR1 MGHRA, CDR2 YSYEKL. The ends were cut back, 4 bases at V and 1 base at J, with 15 bases in the middle. The CDR3 is 16 residues long. As DNA, the CDR3 is TGCGCCAGCAGCCTAGCCCTAGGATCCCGCACAGATACGCAGTATTTT. Residues: CASSLALGSRTDTQYF.

Worth noting for this clone: The sample holds other DNA sequences that translate to the same CDR3. V is TRBV6-5 and J is TRBJ1-5; 7 nucleotides agree with TRBD1. The CDR3 spans 15 residues. Losses at the gene ends were 0 bases for V and 3 bases for J; bases not matched to a gene: 2. Per the germline V gene, CDR1 is MNHEY and CDR2 is SVGAGI. The CDR3 spells CASSYSGQSNQPQHF. The CDR3 coding sequence is TGTGCCAGCAGTTACTCGGGACAGTCCAATCAGCCCCAGCATTTT.

The V call is TRBV4-2, the J call TRBJ1-5, with unresolved D. The V and J ends lost 4 bases and 6 bases respectively, with 16 bases between them. There are 15 residues in the CDR3. CDR1 LGHNA and CDR2 YNFKEQ come from the germline V gene. CDR3 in amino acids: CASSPEGRAVQPQHF. The CDR3, as DNA: TGTGCCAGCAGCCCCGAAGGGAGGGCTGTTCAGCCCCAGCATTTT.

The V gene is TRBV4-1, the J gene TRBJ1-5; the D is unclear. There are 14 residues in the CDR3. Trimming removed 5 bases at V and 6 bases at J, with 14 bases between. Germline assignment: CDR1 MGHRA and CDR2 YSYEKL. As DNA, the CDR3 is TGCGCCAGCAGCGAGAACGAGGAAGGTCAGCCCCAGCATTTT. Protein sequence: CASSENEEGQPQHF.

The rearrangement links TRBV7-9 to TRBJ2-1; D is ambiguous. There are 16 residues in the CDR3. V lost 1 base and J 4 bases, leaving 14 bases between the germline ends. Looked up from germline, CDR1 is SEHNR and CDR2 is FQNEAQ (reference sequence). The CDR3: CASSLGWAEVYNEQFF. CDR3 nucleotide sequence: TGTGCCAGCAGCTTAGGGTGGGCGGAAGTATACAATGAGCAGTTCTTC. Complete variable domain (other parts from reference TRBV7-9 and TRBJ2-1): DTGVSQNPRHKITKRGQNVTFRCDPISEHNRLYWYRQTLGQGPEFLTYFQNEAQLEKSRLLSDRFSAERPKGSFSTLEIQRTEQGDSAMYLCASSLGWAEVYNEQFFGPGTRLTVL.

The J gene is TRBJ2-1, the V gene TRBV27; 13 nucleotides align to TRBD2. Germline values: CDR1 MNHEY, CDR2 SMNVEV (reference sequence). J was trimmed by 8 bases and V by 4 bases; bases with no gene match: 2. CDR3 length equals 14 residues. The CDR3 spells CASSWTSGSYEQFF. In DNA form, the CDR3 reads TGTGCCAGCAGTTGGACTAGCGGGAGCTATGAGCAGTTCTTC.

This rearrangement joins TRBV2 to TRBJ2-1, with D tentatively TRBD2 (5 bases). CDR3 length: 12 residues. Germline CDR1 reads SNHLY; CDR2 reads FYNNEI. V lost 8 bases and J 8 bases, leaving 13 bases between the germline ends. In nucleotides, the CDR3 is TGTGCCAGCGAGAAGATGGGAGATGAGCAGTTCTTC. It specifies CASEKMGDEQFF.

This clone was recorded once. The V call is TRBV28, the J call TRBJ2-7, with D perhaps matching TRBD2 (5 bases). Germline assignment: CDR1 MDHEN and CDR2 SYDVKM. Trimming removed 3 bases from V and 6 bases from J, with 12 bases in between. This CDR3 has 13 amino acids. This chain's CDR3 is CASSFYPGGEQYF. The CDR3 region has the DNA TGTGCCAGCAGTTTTTACCCCGGAGGCGAGCAGTACTTC.

V and J are TRBV15 and TRBJ2-3, with 11 bases fitting TRBD1. J gave up 6 bases and V 0 bases, and 5 bases lay outside the gene matches. This CDR3 contains 16 residues. Germline CDR1 LNHNV, CDR2 YYDKDF (reference sequence). The CDR3 bases are TGTGCCACCAGCAGAGAAGGGACAGGGGGGATGGATACGCAGTATTTT. Protein: CATSREGTGGMDTQYF.

The rearrangement joins TRBV7-9 to TRBJ2-3; 8 nucleotides agree with TRBD2. The CDR3 runs 17 residues. The V gene end was trimmed by 5 bases and the J gene end by 4 bases; junction bases not matched to a gene: 14. The V gene's germline CDR1 is SEHNR and CDR2 FQNEAQ (reference sequence). The CDR3 nucleotides are TGTGCCAGCAGCAGGCCTTTGCGGGAGGCCGGGGCAGATACGCAGTATTTT. Amino acid sequence: CASSRPLREAGADTQYF.

The chain employs TRBV15 and TRBJ2-7; 13 positions agree with TRBD2. J was trimmed by 3 bases and V by 6 bases; bases with no gene match: 5. This CDR3 has 15 residues. Germline CDR1 and CDR2: LNHNV and YYDKDF (reference sequence). CDR3 nucleotides: TGTGCCACCAGAGCCGGACTAGCGGGGGACTACGAGCAGTACTTC. Encoded protein: CATRAGLAGDYEQYF.

V and J are TRBV28 and TRBJ1-2, with no clear D. V dropped 3 bases and J dropped 10 bases, with 12 bases sitting between them. Germline CDR1 reads MDHEN; CDR2 reads SYDVKM. This CDR3 contains 12 residues. The CDR3 spells CASSFGGEDYTF. Written as DNA, the CDR3 is TGTGCCAGCAGTTTCGGTGGGGAGGACTACACCTTC.

V usage is TRBV28 and J usage is TRBJ2-7; 7 nucleotides align to TRBD1. The CDR3 extends over 14 amino acids. Per germline, CDR1 MDHEN and CDR2 SYDVKM. V dropped 3 bases and J dropped 6; count of bases not matched to a gene: 8. The CDR3 spells CASSFKGAVFEQYF. For the CDR3, the DNA is TGTGCCAGCAGTTTTAAGGGGGCCGTCTTCGAGCAGTACTTC.

This sequence joins TRBV9 and TRBJ2-1; TRBD2 aligns across 7 bases. CDR3 length: 15 residues. Unmatched junction bases numbered 4, after V lost 0 bases and J lost 4 bases. Per germline, CDR1 SGDLS and CDR2 YYNGEE. CDR3 nucleotide sequence: TGTGCCAGCAGCGTAGGGTCTAGCGGATACAATGAGCAGTTCTTC. Translating it yields CASSVGSSGYNEQFF.

CDR3: CASSPGTAGGYEQYF. The CDR3 DNA is TGTGCCAGCAGCCCCGGGACAGCCGGGGGCTACGAGCAGTACTTC. This chain uses TRBV7-9 with TRBJ2-7, with a possible D match to TRBD1 (7 bases). The germline gives CDR1 SEHNR, CDR2 FQNEAQ (reference sequence). This CDR3 is built from 15 residues. V lost 5 bases to trimming and J lost 3 bases, with 17 bases between them. Using reference TRBV7-9 and TRBJ2-7 for the parts outside the CDR3, the full variable domain is DTGVSQNPRHKITKRGQNVTFRCDPISEHNRLYWYRQTLGQGPEFLTYFQNEAQLEKSRLLSDRFSAERPKGSFSTLEIQRTEQGDSAMYLCASSPGTAGGYEQYFGPGTRLTVT.

The gene calls are TRBV18 and TRBJ2-1; D possibly uses TRBD1 or TRBD2 (6 bases each). This CDR3 spans 16 amino acids. The V gene's germline CDR1 is KGHSH and CDR2 LQKENI. V was shortened by 3 bases and J by 6 bases, with 18 bases between the two germline ends. CDR3 bases: TGTGCCAGCTCACCTCTAGGGGGGCGGCTGATCAATGAGCAGTTCTTC. Protein sequence: CASSPLGGRLINEQFF.

The V and J genes are TRBV4-1 and TRBJ2-2; 12 bases are shared with TRBD2. The V segment lost 0 bases and the J segment 6 bases; nucleotides outside the gene matches: 5. CDR3 size: 17 residues. Germline CDR1 and CDR2: MGHRA and YSYEKL. In nucleotides, the CDR3 is TGCGCCAGCAGCCAAGATATCCTAGCGGGAGGGTCCGGGGAGCTGTTTTTT. Translating it yields CASSQDILAGGSGELFF.

CDR3 in amino acids: CASSGRDQVEQFF. The DNA for the CDR3 is TGTGCCAGCAGCGGCCGGGATCAAGTTGAGCAGTTCTTC. V usage is TRBV7-9 and J usage is TRBJ2-1, with TRBD2 as a possible D gene (5 bases). Germline V gene data show CDR1 as SEHNR and CDR2 as FQNEAQ (reference sequence). V was clipped by 5 bases and J by 9 bases, with 14 bases between them. The CDR3 is 13 amino acids.

J is TRBJ2-2 and V is TRBV6-1; no firm D call. The V gene lost 6 bases and the J gene lost 5 bases, with 10 bases spanning the gap. The germline V gene encodes CDR1 MNHNS and CDR2 SASEGT. This CDR3 region has 13 residues. CDR3 region: CASSLHETGELFF. DNA of the CDR3: TGTGCCAGCAGCCTACACGAGACCGGGGAGCTGTTTTTT.

This clone is a singleton in its sample. The chain couples TRBV29-1 to TRBJ1-1; 9 bases line up with TRBD1. V shed 4 bases, J shed 6 bases, and the junction held 6 bases outside the gene matches. Germline CDR1 is SQVTM and CDR2 is ANQGSEA. This CDR3 spans 13 amino acids. This CDR3 is CSVVGQGRAEAFF. The CDR3 DNA reads as TGCAGCGTTGTGGGACAGGGAAGGGCTGAAGCTTTCTTT.

The chain combines TRBV30 with TRBJ2-1; 14 bases match TRBD2. V was pared by 3 bases and J by 9 bases, with 16 bases of the junction left unmatched. The CDR3 extends over 18 amino acids. In germline, CDR1 is GTSNPN, CDR2 SVGIG (reference sequence). The CDR3 here is CAWSYLGPGTSGRGEQFF. The CDR3 DNA follows: TGTGCCTGGAGCTATTTGGGCCCCGGGACTAGCGGGAGAGGTGAGCAGTTCTTC.

The V call is TRBV7-3, the J call TRBJ2-2; 13 bases are a match to TRBD2. Germline CDR1 reads SGHTA; CDR2 reads FQGTGA. The CDR3 is 16 amino acids. The J segment lost 6 bases and the V segment lost 6 bases, leaving 7 bases of the junction unmatched. CDR3 loop: CASRLAGGPVPGELFF. DNA for the CDR3: TGTGCCAGCAGACTAGCGGGAGGGCCCGTACCCGGGGAGCTGTTTTTT.